These T cell receptor beta chains were read from a single sample in a study of blood T cell repertoires in COVID-19. Libraries were prepared by immunoSEQ multiplex PCR; TCRdb keeps only in-frame clonotypes and omits some of them. The sample carries approximately 79,000 clones, 80% recorded once. Input material: peripheral blood. The receptors originated from a man over 45 with COVID-19, enrolled during active disease. CDR3s leave out the opening cysteine and the closing phenylalanine or tryptophan.

TRBJ1-5 TRBV10-1 ASKVTGGEFGQPQH
TRBJ2-7 TRBV21-1 ASSNPGGTSGPSYEQY
TRBJ1-5 TRBV19 ASSSSGRGQPQH
TRBJ2-7 TRBV19 ASSRGKGDEQY
TRBJ2-4 TRBV7-2 ASSTILAGKNIQY
TRBJ2-1 TRBV7-2 ASSLGGSGSSYNEQF
TRBJ2-1 TRBV5-1 ASKESGTLGNEQF
TRBJ1-2 TRBV6-5 ASSSQGGTNYGYT
TRBJ1-2 TRBV6-6 ASSPGSANYGYT
TRBJ2-6 TRBV19 ASSVQGGAGANVLT
TRBJ1-1 TRBV7-9 ASRRQGGMNTEAF
TRBJ2-7 TRBV5-1 ASSFTQRGAYEQY
TRBJ2-7 TRBV28 ASSSLAGGRNEQY
TRBJ1-3 TRBV5-6 ASSLGLSGNTIY
TRBJ2-5 TRBV25-1 ASSEYKGAWTQY
TRBJ1-5 TRBV25-1 ASSDGRDLGVSNQPQH
TRBJ2-5 TRBV6-2/TRBV6-3 ASSYSAGGFETQY
TRBJ2-3 TRBV25-1 ASSGTSGNTDTQY
TRBJ2-1 TRBV12-3/TRBV12-4 ASSSGWIRF
TRBJ2-3 TRBV9 ASSEGLLDYTDTQY
TRBJ2-3 TRBV9 ASSPSTDTQY
TRBJ1-3 TRBV14 ASSQATLTGNTIY
TRBJ2-4 TRBV3-1/TRBV3-2 ASSQMTVKNIQY
TRBJ2-4 TRBV9 ASSAVGLRGNIQY
TRBJ2-4 TRBV2 ASSESWATDIQY
TRBJ2-1 TRBV30 AWSLWSGAGNEQF
TRBJ1-5 TRBV5-6 ASSLGGTALGPQH
TRBJ2-1 TRBV24-1 ATSGYRGYNEQF
TRBJ2-7 TRBV29-1 SVWTSGFAYEQY
TRBJ2-5 TRBV28 ASSRDRSYQETQY
TRBJ1-2 TRBV18 ASADRESGYT
TRBJ2-3 TRBV10-3 AIRRGGSDTDTQY
TRBJ1-6 TRBV4-1 ASSQDGTGRSPLH
TRBJ2-7 TRBV6-2/TRBV6-3 ASSYSGQPSEQY
TRBJ2-7 TRBV30 AWSLRGSDEQY
TRBJ1-1 TRBV3-1/TRBV3-2 ASSRGRGAEAF
TRBJ2-1 TRBV29-1 SAGLAGSYNEQF
TRBJ1-1 TRBV18 ASQTGFTEAF
TRBJ2-7 TRBV30 AWSGQGYEQY
TRBJ2-1 TRBV27 ASRDRAGAYNEQF
TRBJ1-6 TRBV4-3 ASSQVTGGNSPLH
TRBJ2-2 TRBV7-8 ASRAGTVNTGELF
TRBJ1-2 TRBV28 ASSLTPYGYT
TRBJ2-2 TRBV29-1 SVVSGANTGELF
TRBJ1-2 TRBV29-1 SVGGAANYGYT
TRBJ2-2 TRBV6-6 ASSFGTGHTGELF
TRBJ2-5 TRBV11-2 ASSSGQLAVETQY
TRBJ2-2 TRBV28 ASSPQAGFTGELF
TRBJ2-1 TRBV28 ASSSPASSYNEQF
TRBJ2-7 TRBV5-1 ASSSTGGHYEQY
TRBJ2-5 TRBV28 ASRRGGGETQY
TRBJ2-7 TRBV28 ASSPWDLKVEQY
TRBJ1-2 TRBV7-3 ASSLEEGARVYGYT
TRBJ2-1 TRBV29-1 SVEIGRGSLSYNEQF
TRBJ2-5 TRBV7-3 ASSPKVLGGGETQY